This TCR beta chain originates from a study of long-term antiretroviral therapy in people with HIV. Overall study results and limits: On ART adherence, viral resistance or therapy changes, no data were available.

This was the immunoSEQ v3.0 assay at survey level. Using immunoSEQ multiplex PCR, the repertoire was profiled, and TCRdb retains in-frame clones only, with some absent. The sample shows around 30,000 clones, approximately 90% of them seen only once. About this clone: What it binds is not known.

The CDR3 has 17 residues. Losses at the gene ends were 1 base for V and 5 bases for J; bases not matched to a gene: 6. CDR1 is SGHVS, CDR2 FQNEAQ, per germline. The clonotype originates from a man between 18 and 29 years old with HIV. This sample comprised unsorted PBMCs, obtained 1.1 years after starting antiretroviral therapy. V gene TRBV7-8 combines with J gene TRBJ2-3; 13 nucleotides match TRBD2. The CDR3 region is CASSLDLRLAGGDTQYF. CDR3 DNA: TGTGCCAGCAGCTTAGACCTAAGACTAGCGGGAGGAGATACGCAGTATTTT.